This T cell receptor beta chain was retrieved from a study of cytomegalovirus exposure and HLA in healthy donors. Study overall: About 179 million T cells yielded around 120 million unique TCR beta sequences in earlier analysis.

As for this clone: What it binds is not known.

Germline V gives CDR1 MNHEY, CDR2 SVGAGI. The CDR3 covers 12 residues. V was clipped by 7 bases and J by 0 bases, with 6 bases between them. General observations from the study: About 87% or about 30% of the time was how often most TCR beta V segments were productive, according to an earlier analysis. A later analysis showed TCR association rates differing by HLA locus, peaking at DRB1 and lowest at HLA-C.

This PCR relied on a set of 60 Vbeta primers and 13 Jbeta primers. This table comes from immunoSEQ multiplex PCR, and its TCRdb copy is limited to in-frame clones, with some not included. The repertoire has under 200,000 clones, 77% of them found once; the top ten carry about 2.6%. The source material was PBMCs. The sequence derives from a woman in her 40s in good health and CMV-seropositive. This chain connects TRBV6-5 to TRBJ1-1; perhaps TRBD1 as D (6 bases). The CDR3, as DNA: TGTGCCAGCAAGGGGGTGAACACTGAAGCTTTCTTT. It yields the protein CASKGVNTEAFF.